This T cell receptor beta chain was captured by sequencing in a study of radiation and T cells in renal cell carcinoma. Study summary: Nephrectomy followed 15 Gy stereotactic body radiation by 4 weeks.

Whole-study findings and limits: In blood, top tumor clones expanded by 2 weeks, shrinking by 4. Baseline intratumoral clonotype presence is unknown without pretreatment biopsies.

In the case of this clone: Its matching antigen is unknown.

Assay: immunoSEQ multiplex PCR; the TCRdb copy retains only in-frame clones and omits some. The sample lists tens of thousands of clones, about 80% occurring once. The CDR3 has 16 residues. Germline V lookup: CDR1 SGHVS, CDR2 FQNEAQ. After removal of 5 bases from V and 1 base from J, the junction contained 5 bases not matched to a gene. Described time point: blood 2 weeks post-SBRT. Treatment noted: 15 Gy SBRT to primary tumor, nephrectomy 4 weeks later. Clear cell pathology was present in this patient's renal cell carcinoma. This TCR came from a woman between 65 and 79 years old with renal cell carcinoma. J is TRBJ2-1 and V is TRBV7-8; 10 nucleotides line up with TRBD2. The sequencing here drew on blood, taken from a patient whose treatment included radiotherapy and nephrectomy. CDR3 sequence: CASSSFSGGSYNEQFF. The CDR3 DNA is TGTGCCAGCAGCAGCTTTAGCGGGGGGTCCTACAATGAGCAGTTCTTC.